The clone carrying this T cell receptor beta chain was recorded once. This table comes from immunoSEQ multiplex PCR, and its TCRdb copy is limited to in-frame clones, with some not included. The sample includes fewer than 15,000 clones, about 29% of them seen just once. Post-reaction, proliferating CD3+CD4+ and CD3+CD8+ responders (CFSE-low) were sorted. The V segment lost 7 bases and the J segment 5 bases; nucleotides outside the gene matches: 13. This CDR3 region has 15 residues. CDR1 MNHEY and CDR2 SVGAGI come from the germline V gene. The record originates from a study of graft-versus-host responses after intestinal transplantation. The study, taken as a whole, reports: There were GvH clones found in recipient marrow, and some of them appeared first in ileum or blood.

The sequenced sample was alloreactive CD4+ T cells from a mixed lymphocyte reaction culture, obtained before intestinal transplant. Specified subset: CFSE-low proliferating T cells sorted from roughly 6-day pre-transplant mixed lymphocyte reaction (GvH or HvG direction). V is TRBV6-5 and J is TRBJ1-2, with TRBD1 identical over 7 bases. The TCR sequence derives from a human patient who received an intestinal transplant. The DNA of the CDR3 is TGTGCCAGCATCGCCGAGGGGGTCAGGGGGTATGGCTACACCTTC. Residues: CASIAEGVRGYGYTF.